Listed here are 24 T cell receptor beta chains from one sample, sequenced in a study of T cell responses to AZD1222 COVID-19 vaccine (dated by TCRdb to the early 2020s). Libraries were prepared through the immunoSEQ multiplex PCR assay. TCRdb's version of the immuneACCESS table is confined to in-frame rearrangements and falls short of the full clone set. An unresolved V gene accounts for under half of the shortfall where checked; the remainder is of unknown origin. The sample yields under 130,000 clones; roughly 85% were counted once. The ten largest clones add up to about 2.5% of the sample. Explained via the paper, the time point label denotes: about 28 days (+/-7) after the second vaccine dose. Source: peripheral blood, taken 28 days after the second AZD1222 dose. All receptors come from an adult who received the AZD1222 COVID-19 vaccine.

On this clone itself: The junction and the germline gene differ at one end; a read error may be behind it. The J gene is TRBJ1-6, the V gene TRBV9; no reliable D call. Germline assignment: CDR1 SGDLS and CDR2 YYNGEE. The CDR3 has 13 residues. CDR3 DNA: TGTGCCAGCAGCGTAGTGGATAACGGCCCATGTTTCTTT. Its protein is CASSVVDNGPCFF. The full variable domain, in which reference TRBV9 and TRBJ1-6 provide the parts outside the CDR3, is DSGVTQTPKHLITATGQRVTLRCSPRSGDLSVYWYQQSLDQGLQFLIQYYNGEERAKGNILERFSAQQFPDLHSELNLSSLELGDSALYFCASSVVDNGPCFFGNGTRLTVT.

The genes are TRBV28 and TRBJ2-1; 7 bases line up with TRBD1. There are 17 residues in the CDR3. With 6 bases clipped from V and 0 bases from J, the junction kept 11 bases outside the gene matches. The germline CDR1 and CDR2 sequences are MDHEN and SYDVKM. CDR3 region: CASSPRTGLGSYNEQFF. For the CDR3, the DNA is TGTGCCAGCAGCCCAAGGACAGGCCTGGGCTCCTACAATGAGCAGTTCTTC.

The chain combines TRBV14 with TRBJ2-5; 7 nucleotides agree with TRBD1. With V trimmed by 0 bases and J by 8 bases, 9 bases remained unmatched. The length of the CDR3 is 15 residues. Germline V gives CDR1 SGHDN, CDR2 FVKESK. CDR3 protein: CASSQEQGIKTTQYF. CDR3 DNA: TGTGCCAGCAGCCAAGAACAGGGGATCAAGACCACCCAGTACTTC.

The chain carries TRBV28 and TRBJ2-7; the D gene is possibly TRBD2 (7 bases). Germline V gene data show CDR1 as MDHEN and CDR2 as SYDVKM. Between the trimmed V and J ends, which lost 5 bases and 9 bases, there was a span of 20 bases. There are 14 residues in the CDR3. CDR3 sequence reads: CASSELGGGLGQYF. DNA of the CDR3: TGTGCCAGCAGTGAATTAGGGGGAGGGCTAGGGCAGTACTTC.

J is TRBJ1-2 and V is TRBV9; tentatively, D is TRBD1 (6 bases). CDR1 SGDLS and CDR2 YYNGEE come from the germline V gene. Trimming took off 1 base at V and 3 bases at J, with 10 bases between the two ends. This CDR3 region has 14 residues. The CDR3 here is CASSVSSGDYGYTF. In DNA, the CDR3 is TGTGCCAGCAGCGTAAGTTCAGGGGACTATGGCTACACCTTC.

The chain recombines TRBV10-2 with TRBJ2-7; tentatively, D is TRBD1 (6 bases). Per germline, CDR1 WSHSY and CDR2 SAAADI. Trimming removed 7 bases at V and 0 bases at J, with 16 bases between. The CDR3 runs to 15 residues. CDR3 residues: CASMARGTSSYEQYF. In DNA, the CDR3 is TGCGCCAGCATGGCGAGAGGGACAAGCTCCTACGAGCAGTACTTC.

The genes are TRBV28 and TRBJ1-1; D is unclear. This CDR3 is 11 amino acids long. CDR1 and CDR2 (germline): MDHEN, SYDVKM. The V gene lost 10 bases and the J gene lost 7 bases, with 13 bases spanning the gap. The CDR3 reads CATGHRVEAFF. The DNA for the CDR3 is TGTGCCACCGGTCATCGGGTTGAAGCTTTCTTT.

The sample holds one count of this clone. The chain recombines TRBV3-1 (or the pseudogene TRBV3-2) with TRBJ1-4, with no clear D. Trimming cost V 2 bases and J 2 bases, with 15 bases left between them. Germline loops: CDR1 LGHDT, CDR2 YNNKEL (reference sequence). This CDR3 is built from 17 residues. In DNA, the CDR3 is TGTGCCAGCAGCCAACCCGGACTCGTAGGCACTAATGAAAAACTGTTTTTT. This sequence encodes CASSQPGLVGTNEKLFF.

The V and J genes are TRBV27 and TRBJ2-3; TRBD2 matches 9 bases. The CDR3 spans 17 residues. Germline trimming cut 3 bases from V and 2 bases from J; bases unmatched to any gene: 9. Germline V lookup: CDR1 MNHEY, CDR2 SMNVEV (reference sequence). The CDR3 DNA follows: TGTGCCAGCAGTTTGACCTCAGCGGGAGGCTCCACAGATACGCAGTATTTT. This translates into CASSLTSAGGSTDTQYF.

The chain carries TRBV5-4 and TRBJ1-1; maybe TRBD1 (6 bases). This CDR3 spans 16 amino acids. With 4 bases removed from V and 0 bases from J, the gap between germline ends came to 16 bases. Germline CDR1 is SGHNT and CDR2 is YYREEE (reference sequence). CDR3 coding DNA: TGTGCCAGCAGCCCCGACAGGAGACCCATGAACACTGAAGCTTTCTTT. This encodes CASSPDRRPMNTEAFF.

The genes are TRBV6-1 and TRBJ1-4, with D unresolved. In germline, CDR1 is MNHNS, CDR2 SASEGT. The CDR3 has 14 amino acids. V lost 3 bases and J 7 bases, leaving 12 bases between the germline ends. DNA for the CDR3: TGTGCCAGCAGTGACCGGGGTCTGACTGAAAAACTGTTTTTT. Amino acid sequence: CASSDRGLTEKLFF.

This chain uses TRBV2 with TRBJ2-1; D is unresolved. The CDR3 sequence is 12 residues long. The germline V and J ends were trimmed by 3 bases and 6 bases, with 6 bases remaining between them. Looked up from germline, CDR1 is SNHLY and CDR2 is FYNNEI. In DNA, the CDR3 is TGTGCCAGCAGTGACGGTCCCAATGAGCAGTTCTTC. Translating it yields CASSDGPNEQFF.

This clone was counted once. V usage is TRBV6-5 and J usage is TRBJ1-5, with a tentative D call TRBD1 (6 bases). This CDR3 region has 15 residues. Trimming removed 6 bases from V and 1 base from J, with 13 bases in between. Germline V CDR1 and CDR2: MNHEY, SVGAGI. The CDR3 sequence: CASRGWGASNQPQHF. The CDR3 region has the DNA TGTGCCAGCAGAGGGTGGGGGGCCAGCAATCAGCCCCAGCATTTT.

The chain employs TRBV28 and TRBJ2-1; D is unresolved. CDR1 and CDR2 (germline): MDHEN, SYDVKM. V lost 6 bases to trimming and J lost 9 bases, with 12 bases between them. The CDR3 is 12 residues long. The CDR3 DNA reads TGTGCCAGCAGCTCTCCGTTGAGTGAGCAGTTCTTC. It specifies CASSSPLSEQFF.

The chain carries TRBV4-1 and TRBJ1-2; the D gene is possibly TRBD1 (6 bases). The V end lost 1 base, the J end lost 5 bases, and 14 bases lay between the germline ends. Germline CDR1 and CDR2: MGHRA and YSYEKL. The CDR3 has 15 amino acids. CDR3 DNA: TGCGCCAGCAGCCAAGGGCAGGGGCGATCTTATGGCTACACCTTC. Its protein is CASSQGQGRSYGYTF.

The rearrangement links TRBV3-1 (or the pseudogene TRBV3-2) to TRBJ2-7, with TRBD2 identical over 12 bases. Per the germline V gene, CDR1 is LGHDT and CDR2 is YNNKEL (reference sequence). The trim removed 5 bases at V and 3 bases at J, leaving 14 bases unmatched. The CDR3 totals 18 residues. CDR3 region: CASSAGLAGLGGYYEQYF. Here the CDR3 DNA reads TGTGCCAGCAGCGCTGGACTAGCGGGACTAGGTGGGTACTACGAGCAGTACTTC.

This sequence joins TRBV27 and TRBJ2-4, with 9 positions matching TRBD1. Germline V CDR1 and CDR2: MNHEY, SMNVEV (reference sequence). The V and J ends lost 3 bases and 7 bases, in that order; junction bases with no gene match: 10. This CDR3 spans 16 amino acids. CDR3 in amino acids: CASSFATGGVGNIQYF. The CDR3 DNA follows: TGTGCCAGCAGTTTTGCGACAGGGGGAGTGGGCAACATTCAGTACTTC.

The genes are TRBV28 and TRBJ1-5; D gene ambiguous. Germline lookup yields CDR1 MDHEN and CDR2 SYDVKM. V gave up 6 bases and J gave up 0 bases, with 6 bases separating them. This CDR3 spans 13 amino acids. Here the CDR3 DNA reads TGTGCCAGCAGCTACGATAGCAATCAGCCCCAGCATTTT. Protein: CASSYDSNQPQHF.

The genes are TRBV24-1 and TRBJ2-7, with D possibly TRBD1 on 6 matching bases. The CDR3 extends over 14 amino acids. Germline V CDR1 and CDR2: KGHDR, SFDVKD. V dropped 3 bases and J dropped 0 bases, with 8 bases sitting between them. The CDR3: CATSDPDSSYEQYF. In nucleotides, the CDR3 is TGTGCCACCAGTGATCCGGACAGCTCCTACGAGCAGTACTTC.

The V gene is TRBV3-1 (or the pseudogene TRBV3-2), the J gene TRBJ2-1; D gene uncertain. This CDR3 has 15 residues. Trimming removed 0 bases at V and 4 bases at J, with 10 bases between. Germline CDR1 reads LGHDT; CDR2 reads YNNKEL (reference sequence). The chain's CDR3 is CASSQDRRAYNEQFF. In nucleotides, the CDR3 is TGTGCCAGCAGCCAAGATCGTCGGGCTTACAATGAGCAGTTCTTC.

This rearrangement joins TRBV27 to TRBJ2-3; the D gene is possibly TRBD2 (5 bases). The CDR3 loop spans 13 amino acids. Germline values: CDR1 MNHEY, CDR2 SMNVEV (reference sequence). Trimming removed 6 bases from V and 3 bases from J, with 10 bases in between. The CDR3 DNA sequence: TGTGCCAGCAGAGGGAGTTGGACAGATACGCAGTATTTT. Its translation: CASRGSWTDTQYF.

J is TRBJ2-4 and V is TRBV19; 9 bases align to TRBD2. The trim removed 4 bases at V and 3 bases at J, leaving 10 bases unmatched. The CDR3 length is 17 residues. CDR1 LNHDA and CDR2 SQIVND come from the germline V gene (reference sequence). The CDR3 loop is CASSSSFSTSGKNIQYF. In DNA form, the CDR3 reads TGTGCCAGTAGTAGTTCCTTCTCGACTAGCGGCAAAAACATTCAGTACTTC. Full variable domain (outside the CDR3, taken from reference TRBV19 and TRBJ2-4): DGGITQSPKYLFRKEGQNVTLSCEQNLNHDAMYWYRQDPGQGLRLIYYSQIVNDFQKGDIAEGYSVSREKKESFPLTVTSAQKNPTAFYLCASSSSFSTSGKNIQYFGAGTRLSVL.

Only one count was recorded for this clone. CDR3 residues: CASSLGGQVADTQYF. For the CDR3, the DNA is TGCGCCAGCAGCTTGGGGGGGCAAGTGGCAGATACGCAGTATTTT. The gene calls are TRBV5-1 and TRBJ2-3; perhaps TRBD1 as D (6 bases). The V end lost 0 bases, the J end lost 4 bases, and 12 bases lay between the germline ends. Germline V CDR1 and CDR2: SGHRS, YFSETQ. The CDR3 runs 15 residues.

The CDR3 nucleotides read TGCGCCAGCAGCTTGGGACTAGGATACCAAGAGACCCAGTACTTC. This encodes CASSLGLGYQETQYF. V and J are TRBV5-1 and TRBJ2-5; weak D call: TRBD2 (6 bases). Germline values: CDR1 SGHRS, CDR2 YFSETQ. The CDR3 is 15 amino acids. Trimming removed 0 bases at V and 0 bases at J, with 9 bases between.